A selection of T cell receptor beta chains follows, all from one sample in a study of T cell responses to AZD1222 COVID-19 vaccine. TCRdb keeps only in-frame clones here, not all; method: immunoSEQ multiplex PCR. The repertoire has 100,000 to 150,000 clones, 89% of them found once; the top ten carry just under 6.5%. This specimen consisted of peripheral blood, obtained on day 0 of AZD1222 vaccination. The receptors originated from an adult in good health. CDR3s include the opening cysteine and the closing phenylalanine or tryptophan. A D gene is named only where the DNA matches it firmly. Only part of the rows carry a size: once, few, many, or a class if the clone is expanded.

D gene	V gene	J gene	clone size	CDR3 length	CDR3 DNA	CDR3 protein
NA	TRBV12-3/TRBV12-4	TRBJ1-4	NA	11	TGTGCCAGCAGTTTCTCCGAAAAACTGTTTTTT	CASSFSEKLFF
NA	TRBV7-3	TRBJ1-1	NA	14	TGTGCCAGCAGCTTAACTTTCGGGAGCACTGAAGCTTTCTTT	CASSLTFGSTEAFF
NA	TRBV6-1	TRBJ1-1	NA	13	TGTGCCAGCAGTGAATACGGGACCACTGAAGCTTTCTTT	CASSEYGTTEAFF
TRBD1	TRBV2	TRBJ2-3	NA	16	TGTGCCAGCATTCTACAGGGGCCCGGAATAACAGATACGCAGTATTTT	CASILQGPGITDTQYF
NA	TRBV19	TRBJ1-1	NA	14	TGTGCCAGTAGTATCACGGGAGGTGGCACTGAAGCTTTCTTT	CASSITGGGTEAFF
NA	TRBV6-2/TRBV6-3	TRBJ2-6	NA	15	TGTGCCAGCAGTCTCGACTCCTCTGGGGCCAACGTCCTGACTTTC	CASSLDSSGANVLTF
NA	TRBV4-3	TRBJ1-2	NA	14	TGCGCCAGCAGCCAAGTCGGGACTTACTATGGCTACACCTTC	CASSQVGTYYGYTF
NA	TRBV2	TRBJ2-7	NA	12	TGTGCCAGCAGTCCCCTCGAGTACGAGCAGTACTTC	CASSPLEYEQYF
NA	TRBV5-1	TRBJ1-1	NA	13	TGCGCCAGCAAGGTTCGTGAGGACACTGAAGCTTTCTTT	CASKVREDTEAFF
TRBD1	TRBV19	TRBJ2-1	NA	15	TGTGCCAGTTGGGCAGGGACAGGGAAGAGGAATGAGCAGTTCTTC	CASWAGTGKRNEQFF
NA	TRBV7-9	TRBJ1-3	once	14	TGTGCCAGCAGCGGCGATGACTCTGGAAACACCATATATTTT	CASSGDDSGNTIYF
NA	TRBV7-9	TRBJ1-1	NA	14	TGTGCCAGCAGCTTCTCCGCCCGGAGGACTGAAGCTTTCTTT	CASSFSARRTEAFF
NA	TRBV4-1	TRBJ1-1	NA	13	TGCGCCAGCAGCGACAGGATGAACACTGAAGCTTTCTTT	CASSDRMNTEAFF
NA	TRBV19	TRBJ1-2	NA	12	TGTGCCAGTAGTTCGGGGGGGTCCGGCTACACCTTC	CASSSGGSGYTF
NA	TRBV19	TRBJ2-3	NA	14	TGTGCCAGTAGGATGGAGGGACTTACAGATACGCAGTATTTT	CASRMEGLTDTQYF
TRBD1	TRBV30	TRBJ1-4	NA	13	TGTGCCTGGGAGACAGGGTCCCAGGAAAAACTGTTTTTT	CAWETGSQEKLFF
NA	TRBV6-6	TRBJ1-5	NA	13	TGTGCCAGCAGTTACTCCGATAATCAGCCCCAGCATTTT	CASSYSDNQPQHF
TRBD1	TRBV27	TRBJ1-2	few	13	TGTGCCAGCAGCGACAGGGGGGACTATGGCTACACCTTC	CASSDRGDYGYTF
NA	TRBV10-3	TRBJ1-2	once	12	TGTGCCATCAATGGGGGCGCCGATGGCTACACCTTC	CAINGGADGYTF
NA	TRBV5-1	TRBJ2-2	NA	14	TGCGCCAGCTTCGGACACCTTAACACCGGGGAGCTGTTTTTT	CASFGHLNTGELFF
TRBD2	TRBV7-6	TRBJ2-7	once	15	TGTGCCAGCAGTCCGTCTAGCGGGTTTGTCGACGAGCAGTACTTC	CASSPSSGFVDEQYF
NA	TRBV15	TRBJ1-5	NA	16	TGTGCCACCAGCAGAAAAGGGACGGATCCCAATCAGCCCCAGCATTTT	CATSRKGTDPNQPQHF
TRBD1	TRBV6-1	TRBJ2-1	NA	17	TGTGCCAGCAGTGAAGATAGGGGGCACGCCTCCTACAATGAGCAGTTCTTC	CASSEDRGHASYNEQFF
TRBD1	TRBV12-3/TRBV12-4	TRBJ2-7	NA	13	TGTGCCATTACCGGGACAGGGGGCGACGAGCAGTACTTC	CAITGTGGDEQYF
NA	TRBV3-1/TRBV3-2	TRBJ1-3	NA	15	TGTGCCAGCAGTCGAGTCGGGGTAGGGGGAAACACCATATATTTT	CASSRVGVGGNTIYF
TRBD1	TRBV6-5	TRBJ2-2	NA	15	TGTGCCAGCAGATCGACAGGGTCCAACCTCGGGGAGCTGTTTTTT	CASRSTGSNLGELFF
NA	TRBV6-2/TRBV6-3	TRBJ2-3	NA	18	TGTGCCAGCAGTTACATGGGGGGGGGCCAAGAGATCCCAGATACGCAGTATTTT	CASSYMGGGQEIPDTQYF
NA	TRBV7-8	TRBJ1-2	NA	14	TGTGCCAGCAGCTTAGACCGGGACGGCTATGGCTACACCTTC	CASSLDRDGYGYTF
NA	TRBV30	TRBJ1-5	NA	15	TGTGCCTGGAGCCCCGCGGGCGGTCGGTGGCAGCCCCAGCATTTT	CAWSPAGGRWQPQHF
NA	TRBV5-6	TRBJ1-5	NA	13	TGTGCCAGCAGCAGGGATAGGGGGCAGCCCCAGCATTTT	CASSRDRGQPQHF
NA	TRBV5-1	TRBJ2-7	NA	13	TGCGCCAGCAGCCCGGCGGTCGGCTACGAGCAGTACTTC	CASSPAVGYEQYF
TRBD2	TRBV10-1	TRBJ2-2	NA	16	TGCGCCAGCAGTGAGCCTAGCGGGGGGAAGGCCGGGGAGCTGTTTTTT	CASSEPSGGKAGELFF
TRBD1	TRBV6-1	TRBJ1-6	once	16	TGTGCCAGCAGTGAAGTCGCGGGACAGGGAAGGTCACCCCTCCACTTT	CASSEVAGQGRSPLHF
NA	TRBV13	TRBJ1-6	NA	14	TGTGCCAGCAGCTCCCGGGACCAGATACCACCCCTCCACTTT	CASSSRDQIPPLHF
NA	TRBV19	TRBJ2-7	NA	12	TGTGCCAGTTCTGGCGATACCTACGAGCAGTACTTC	CASSGDTYEQYF
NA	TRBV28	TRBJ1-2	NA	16	TGTGCCAGCAGTTTGGTAGCGGCAGGTCCGGTCTATGGCTACACCTTC	CASSLVAAGPVYGYTF
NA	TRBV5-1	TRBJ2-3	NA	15	TGCGCCAGCAGGTCCCTCCCCCTGTCGGGAGATACGCAGTATTTT	CASRSLPLSGDTQYF
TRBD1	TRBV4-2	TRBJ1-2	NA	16	TGTGCCAGCAGCCTGGACAGGGGGCTTCTTTACTATGGCTACACCTTC	CASSLDRGLLYYGYTF
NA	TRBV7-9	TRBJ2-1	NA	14	TGTGCCAGCAGCTTAGCGGGGGAATACAATGAGCAGTTCTTC	CASSLAGEYNEQFF
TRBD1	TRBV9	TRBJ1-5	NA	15	TGTGCCAGCAGCGCCGGGACAGCCTTCAATCAGCCCCAGCATTTT	CASSAGTAFNQPQHF
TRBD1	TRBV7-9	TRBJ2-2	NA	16	TGTGCCAGCAGCTATAGGACAGGGGGCCTGATCGGGGAGCTGTTTTTT	CASSYRTGGLIGELFF
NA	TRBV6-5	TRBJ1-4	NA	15	TGTGCCAGCAGTTACTCGCACGGTCGGAATGAAAAACTGTTTTTT	CASSYSHGRNEKLFF
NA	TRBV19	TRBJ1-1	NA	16	TGTGCCAGTAGTATAATCGCGTATGGGGGGAACACTGAAGCTTTCTTT	CASSIIAYGGNTEAFF
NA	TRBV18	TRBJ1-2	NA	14	TGTGCCAGCTCACCGGTGGAAGAGAGCTATGGCTACACCTTC	CASSPVEESYGYTF
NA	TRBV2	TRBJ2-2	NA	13	TGTGCCAGCACAGCGCCGAACACCGGGGAGCTGTTTTTT	CASTAPNTGELFF
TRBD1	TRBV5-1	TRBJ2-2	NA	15	TGCGCCAGCAGCTCCACAGGGGCGGGCACCGGGGAGCTGTTTTTT	CASSSTGAGTGELFF
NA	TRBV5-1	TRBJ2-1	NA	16	TGCGCCAGCAGCTTGTCTACTACATTAGGTGGGGATGAGCAGTTCTTC	CASSLSTTLGGDEQFF
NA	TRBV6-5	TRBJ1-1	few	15	TGTGCCAGCAGCCTCGCAGGGACTGGGGTCACTGAAGCTTTCTTT	CASSLAGTGVTEAFF